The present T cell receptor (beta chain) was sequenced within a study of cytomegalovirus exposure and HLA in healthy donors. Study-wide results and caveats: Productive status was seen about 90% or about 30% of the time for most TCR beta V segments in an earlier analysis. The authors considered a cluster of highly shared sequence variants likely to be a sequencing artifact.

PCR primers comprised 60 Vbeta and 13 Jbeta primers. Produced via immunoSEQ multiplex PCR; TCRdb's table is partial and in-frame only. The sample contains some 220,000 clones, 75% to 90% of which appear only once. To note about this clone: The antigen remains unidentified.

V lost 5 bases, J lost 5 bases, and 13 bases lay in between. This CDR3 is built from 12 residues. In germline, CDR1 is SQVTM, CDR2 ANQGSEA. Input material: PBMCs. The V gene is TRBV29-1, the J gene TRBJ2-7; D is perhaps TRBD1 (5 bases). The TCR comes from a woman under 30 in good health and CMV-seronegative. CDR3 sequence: CSVQQVPNEQYF. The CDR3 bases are TGCAGCGTTCAACAGGTTCCGAACGAGCAGTACTTC.